This entry describes one TCR beta chain. Compared with germline, one end of the junction differs, possibly owing to a read error. The sample is drawn from a study of tumor-infiltrating lymphocytes in primary liver carcinoma. Study-level information: Spanning 30 to 69 years of age, the patients were men and women.

The CDR3 is 17 amino acids. The germline V gene encodes CDR1 SGHAT and CDR2 FQNNGV. The study co-extracted DNA and RNA from roughly 20-30 mg of unsorted bulk tissue. The authors made TCR beta cDNA from 450 to 600 ng total RNA with a constant-region primer. For TCR beta, libraries were produced by three nested multiplex PCR rounds using slightly modified ARM-PCR. Forward primers for TRBV1-TRBV30 and a C-beta reverse primer served the first two PCR rounds, at approximately 10 cycles each. Using its own MiXCR run on the multiplex PCR reads, TCRdb lists one record per CDR3 protein. Of tens of thousands of distinct CDR3 sequences in the sample, over 60% were seen once.

The chain employs TRBV11-2 and TRBJ2-2, with a possible D match to TRBD2 (5 bases). The sequencing input was liver tumor tissue from sampling region 1. Documented subset: tumor region T1, superior pole. The receptor's source is a man aged 35-49 years with primary liver carcinoma and hepatitis B virus infection. CDR3 in amino acids: CASSSLTWERATWELYF. DNA of the CDR3: TGTGCCAGCAGCTCTTTAACGTGGGAGAGGGCCACCTGGGAGCTGTATTTT.